These 20 T cell receptor beta chains originate from one sample sequenced in a study of blood T cells in healthy people across ages (dated by TCRdb to the mid-2010s). Library preparation used 5' RACE. Data came from an Illumina HiSeq 2500. A second about 7 to 12 cycle PCR used a sample-barcoded 5' primer and a J-beta primer mix. The raw public data were reprocessed by TCRdb itself: fastp quality trimming at Q25, MiXCR clonotype calling, in-frame beta chains only. Every CDR3 protein is listed once, alongside the most common genes and DNA of its rows. Within this sample are some 920,000 distinct CDR3 sequences, with roughly half of them counted one time only. The ten largest clones capture around a fifth of the sample. The sequenced sample was blood. These receptors were taken from a woman aged 55-70 years in good health.

This rearrangement joins TRBV10-3 to TRBJ1-5; D is unresolved. CDR1 and CDR2 (germline): ENHRY, SYGVKD. The CDR3 has 13 amino acids. The V end lost 4 bases, the J end lost 4 bases, and 8 bases lay between the germline ends. The CDR3 DNA reads TGTGCCATCAGTGTCGGAGTAAATCAGCCCCAGCATTTT. Amino acids: CAISVGVNQPQHF.

This chain joins TRBV20-1 and TRBJ2-5, with D unclear. The germline V gene has CDR1 DFQATT and CDR2 SNEGSKA (reference sequence). V dropped 6 bases and J dropped 5 bases, with 16 bases sitting between them. The CDR3 is made up of 13 amino acids. The CDR3 sequence is CSASVWLGETQYF. The CDR3 DNA reads as TGCAGTGCCTCCGTTTGGTTAGGGGAGACCCAGTACTTC.

The chain uses TRBV4-2 and TRBJ2-7; D remains unclear. The CDR3 extends over 18 amino acids. CDR1 is LGHNA, CDR2 YNFKEQ, per germline. V lost 1 base to trimming and J lost 0 bases, with 19 bases between them. The CDR3 here is CASSQGPSAWQVSYEQYF. CDR3 nucleotides: TGTGCCAGCAGCCAAGGTCCCTCGGCTTGGCAGGTCTCCTACGAGCAGTACTTC.

The rearrangement joins TRBV30 to TRBJ2-7; 10 positions match TRBD2. CDR3 length equals 16 residues. Per the germline V gene, CDR1 is GTSNPN and CDR2 is SVGIG (reference sequence). With V trimmed by 2 bases and J by 2 bases, 9 bases remained unmatched. The chain's CDR3 is CAWSYSGRKLTYEQYF. In DNA form, the CDR3 reads TGTGCCTGGAGTTATAGCGGGAGGAAGCTTACCTACGAGCAGTACTTC.

In its sample, this clonotype was seen a few times. The rearrangement joins TRBV7-9 to TRBJ2-7, with 12 bases matching TRBD2. Germline CDR1 reads SEHNR; CDR2 reads FQNEAQ (reference sequence). The V and J ends lost 5 bases and 3 bases, in that order; junction bases with no gene match: 8. This CDR3 region has 16 residues. For the CDR3, the DNA is TGTGCCAGCAGCCAAGGTACTAGCGGGAGGAGCTACGAGCAGTACTTC. Translation gives CASSQGTSGRSYEQYF.

The chain links TRBV20-1 to TRBJ2-1; D is unclear. The CDR3 spans 14 residues. CDR1 is DFQATT and CDR2 is SNEGSKA in the germline V gene (reference sequence). Trimming took 3 bases from V and 0 from J, leaving 9 bases between them. CDR3 nucleotides: TGCAGTGCTAGTGTGGGAAGCTCCTACAATGAGCAGTTCTTC. Translating it yields CSASVGSSYNEQFF.

This clonotype showed up just a few times. The chain employs TRBV20-1 and TRBJ2-1; D gene ambiguous. With 5 bases removed from V and 5 bases from J, the gap between germline ends came to 13 bases. The CDR3 extends over 13 amino acids. Germline V CDR1 and CDR2: DFQATT, SNEGSKA (reference sequence). Here the CDR3 DNA reads TGCAGTGCTTCGTCCCTGGAACACAATGAGCAGTTCTTC. This gives the protein CSASSLEHNEQFF.

The rearrangement joins TRBV11-2 to TRBJ2-3, with D perhaps given as TRBD1 or TRBD2 (5 bases each). The length of the CDR3 is 16 residues. Germline V gives CDR1 SGHAT, CDR2 FQNNGV. Deletions cut 5 bases from V and 7 bases from J, with 22 bases between. CDR3 sequence reads: CASSPRINSSGHTQYF. Here the CDR3 DNA reads TGTGCCAGCAGCCCGAGGATAAACAGTTCGGGACATACGCAGTATTTT.

The rearrangement uses TRBV21-1 and TRBJ1-5. TRBV21-1 is noted as a pseudogene. The CDR3 is made up of 15 amino acids. This CDR3 reads CACSNPREGSQPQHF. DNA for the CDR3: TGTGCCTGCAGCAACCCAAGGGAGGGGAGTCAGCCCCAGCATTTT.

CDR3 sequence: CASNRRGGKNEQYF. Written as DNA, the CDR3 is TGTGCCAGCAATCGCAGGGGGGGGAAGAATGAGCAGTACTTC. The chain carries TRBV28 and TRBJ2-5; D assignment may be TRBD1 or TRBD2 (7 bases each). This CDR3 comprises 14 residues. Per germline, CDR1 MDHEN and CDR2 SYDVKM. V was trimmed by 7 bases and J by 11 bases, leaving 23 bases between them.

The V gene is TRBV20-1, the J gene TRBJ2-5, with 13 bases fitting TRBD2. The J call is doubtful: the DNA matches TRBJ2-7 better. The CDR3 totals 15 residues. Germline V gene lookup returns CDR1 DFQATT and CDR2 SNEGSKA (reference sequence). DNA of the CDR3: TGCAGTGCTCAAGGACTAGCGGGAGTTTATGGCGAGCAGTACTTC. Translated: CSAQGLAGVYGEQYF.

This chain joins TRBV29-1 and TRBJ1-2; 9 bases line up with TRBD1. The germline gives CDR1 SQVTM, CDR2 ANQGSEA. The CDR3 sequence is 13 residues long. With 7 bases clipped from V and 8 bases from J, the junction kept 11 bases outside the gene matches. The CDR3 region is CSARDRDGSGYTF. CDR3 nucleotide sequence: TGCAGCGCTAGGGACAGGGACGGTTCAGGCTACACCTTC.

This chain joins TRBV7-2 and TRBJ2-3; no firm D call. The CDR3 length is 14 residues. V lost 4 bases to trimming and J lost 7 bases, with 15 bases between them. Per germline, CDR1 SGHTA and CDR2 FQGNSA. The CDR3 region has the DNA TGTGCCAGCAGCTCTCGCTCGTCCCCTTATACGCAGTATTTT. Translation gives CASSSRSSPYTQYF. The whole variable domain, remainder taken from reference TRBV7-2 and TRBJ2-3, is GAGVSQSPSNKVTEKGKDVELRCDPISGHTALYWYRQSLGQGLEFLIYFQGNSAPDKSGLPSDRFSAERTGGSVSTLTIQRTQQEDSAVYLCASSSRSSPYTQYFGPGTRLTVL.

The chain recombines TRBV20-1 with TRBJ2-1; TRBD2 matches 7 bases. The CDR3 is made up of 13 amino acids. Germline lookup yields CDR1 DFQATT and CDR2 SNEGSKA (reference sequence). V lost 4 bases and J lost 4; bases outside the gene matches: 4. CDR3 amino acids: CSAIIGRYNEQFF. The DNA of the CDR3 is TGCAGTGCTATCATCGGGAGGTACAATGAGCAGTTCTTC.

The gene calls are TRBV12-3 or TRBV12-4 and TRBJ2-7; TRBD2 aligns across 15 bases. The CDR3 runs 16 residues. V lost 5 bases and J lost 5; bases outside the gene matches: 7. The CDR3 bases are TGTGCCAGCAGTGCACGTAGGACTAGCGGGAGGGACGAGCAGTACTTC. It codes for CASSARRTSGRDEQYF.

V and J are TRBV20-1 and TRBJ2-3; 7 positions match TRBD1. Trimming took 4 bases from V and 2 from J; bases not matched to a gene: 9. The length of the CDR3 is 15 residues. The germline CDR1 and CDR2 sequences are DFQATT and SNEGSKA (reference sequence). The CDR3 bases are TGCAGTGCTAAAAGACAGGGCCTCCCCACAGATACGCAGTATTTT. Protein: CSAKRQGLPTDTQYF.

The chain joins TRBV20-1 to TRBJ2-4; no definite D call. The tail of the sequence fits TRBJ2-7 better, so the J call may be wrong. Germline CDR1 DFQATT, CDR2 SNEGSKA (reference sequence). This CDR3 spans 15 amino acids. CDR3: CSALDPGRSSYEQYF. DNA of the CDR3: TGCAGTGCCTTAGACCCTGGTCGGAGCTCCTACGAGCAGTACTTC.

CDR3 DNA sequence: TGTGCCACCAGCAGACCGGGACTAGCCAGGGAGACCCAGTACTTC. Protein: CATSRPGLARETQYF. The rearrangement joins TRBV15 to TRBJ2-4; TRBD2 aligns across 9 bases. The last part of the DNA fits TRBJ2-5 better; the J call may be wrong. The CDR3 covers 15 residues. Germline V gives CDR1 LNHNV, CDR2 YYDKDF (reference sequence).

CDR3 nucleotide sequence: TGTGCCAGCAGCTTCGCGACAGTCCCTAGCACAGATACGCAGTATTTT. The encoded protein is CASSFATVPSTDTQYF. This chain joins TRBV11-1 and TRBJ2-3; a weak D match, TRBD1 (5 bases). The CDR3 sequence is 16 residues long. Germline V gene sequence: CDR1 SGHAT, CDR2 FQDESV (reference sequence). Trimming removed 3 bases at V and 0 bases at J, with 13 bases between.

This clonotype was seen a few times. This chain uses TRBV6-2 or TRBV6-3 with TRBJ1-4; D possibly corresponds to TRBD1 (6 bases). The V end lost 6 bases, the J end lost 8 bases, and 19 bases lay between the germline ends. Germline V gene sequence: CDR1 MNHEY, CDR2 SVGEGT. The CDR3 is 15 residues long. Here the CDR3 reads CASSRKQGRLEKLFF. The DNA of the CDR3 is TGTGCCAGCAGCCGAAAACAGGGTCGGCTCGAAAAACTGTTTTTT.